The source of this T cell receptor (beta chain) is a study of identical twins. Points from the study as a whole: Twins' excess sharing was less marked for out-of-frame beta sequences. The conclusions drew on cross-sectional statistical analysis instead of tracking the same donors.

After template switching added a universal primer site, the resulting cDNA carried unique molecular identifiers. TCRdb re-derived calls from the 5' RACE reads in MiXCR, one entry per CDR3 protein. The sample shows 220,000 or so distinct CDR3 sequences, 5.5% to 8% of them seen only once. This clonotype was found a few times. Antigen unknown. The V gene end was trimmed by 2 bases and the J gene end by 8 bases; junction bases not matched to a gene: 5. Per the germline V gene, CDR1 is MGHRA and CDR2 is YSYEKL. The CDR3 runs to 17 residues. The same data also went into a second study, on yellow fever vaccine responses in identical twins. That source adds: Twins' vaccine T cell responses reportedly seemed partly convergent and partly personalized.

The chain joins TRBV4-1 to TRBJ2-2, with 16 bases aligning to TRBD2. The receptor was isolated from a woman aged 18 to 35 in good health. The sequenced sample was memory (CD45RO+) T cells sorted from blood. This CDR3 is CASSQSGLAGGPGELFF. In DNA form, the CDR3 reads TGCGCCAGCAGCCAATCGGGACTAGCGGGGGGGCCGGGGGAGCTGTTTTTT.